This section outlines one T cell receptor (beta chain) sequence together with its context. This CDR3 region has 15 residues. Germline V CDR1 and CDR2: SGHRS, YFSETQ. Trimming cost V 4 bases and J 1 base; bases outside gene matches: 5. TCRdb redid the calling of the RT-PCR reads with MiXCR, one entry per CDR3 protein. The table records approximately 290,000 distinct CDR3 sequences, 20% to 25% of them present only once. These data originate in a study of response to subunit inactivated influenza vaccine. This receptor was identified in a man between 50 and 75 years old who received an inactivated influenza vaccine. The chain uses TRBV5-1 and TRBJ1-5; the match to TRBD1 covers 7 bases. The sequencing used PBMCs from blood, collected approximately 20 months after vaccination. Written as DNA, the CDR3 is TGCGCCAGCAGCATGGAGGGGGCCAGCAATCAGCCCCAGCATTTT. Amino acid sequence: CASSMEGASNQPQHF.